What follows is one T cell receptor beta chain and its context. The sample is drawn from a study of blood T cell repertoires in COVID-19. About the research overall: Italy, Spain and the United States were the sources of the convalescent and acute COVID-19 samples. PBMCs, B-cell-depleted T cells, or T cells were the source of the cDNA or gDNA that made up the material.

The trim removed 0 bases at V and 2 bases at J, leaving 4 bases unmatched. This CDR3 is 16 amino acids long. CDR1 is MNHEY, CDR2 SVGAGI, per germline. Authors' analysis steps: Researchers report that nucleated cell counts were estimated from reference gene primer amplification. This table comes from immunoSEQ multiplex PCR, and its TCRdb copy is limited to in-frame clones, with some not included. The V and J calls and clone size are taken from that table; D and trimming were inferred from the DNA. Of about 120,000 clones listed, 70% to 85% are singletons. This sequence joins TRBV6-5 and TRBJ2-5, with 9 bases identical to TRBD2. The clonotype was recovered from a woman aged 70-85 years with acute or convalescent COVID-19. Sequenced sample: peripheral blood. CDR3 DNA sequence: TGTGCCAGCAGTTACTCTTGGCTAGCGGGGCAAGAGACCCAGTACTTC. Translating gives CASSYSWLAGQETQYF.